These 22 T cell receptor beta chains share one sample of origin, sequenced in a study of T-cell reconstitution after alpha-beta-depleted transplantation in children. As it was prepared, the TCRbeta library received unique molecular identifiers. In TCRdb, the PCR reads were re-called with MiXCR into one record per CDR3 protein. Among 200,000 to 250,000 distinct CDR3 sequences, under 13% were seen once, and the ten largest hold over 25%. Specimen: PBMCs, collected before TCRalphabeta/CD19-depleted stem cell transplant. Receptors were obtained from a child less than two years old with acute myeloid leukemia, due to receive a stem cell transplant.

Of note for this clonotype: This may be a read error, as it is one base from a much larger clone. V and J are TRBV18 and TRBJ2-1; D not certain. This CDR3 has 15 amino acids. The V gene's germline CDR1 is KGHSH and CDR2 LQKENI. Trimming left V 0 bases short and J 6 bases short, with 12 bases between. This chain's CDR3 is CASSPPGRSGNEQFF. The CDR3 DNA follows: TGTGCCAGCTCACCACCCGGAAGAAGTGGCAATGAGCAGTTCTTC. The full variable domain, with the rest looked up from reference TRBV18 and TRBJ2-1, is NAGVMQNPRHLVRRRGQEARLRCSPMKGHSHVYWYRQLPEEGLKFMVYLQKENIIDESGMPKERFSAEFPKEGPSILRIQQVVRGDSAAYFCASSPPGRSGNEQFFGPGTRLTVL.

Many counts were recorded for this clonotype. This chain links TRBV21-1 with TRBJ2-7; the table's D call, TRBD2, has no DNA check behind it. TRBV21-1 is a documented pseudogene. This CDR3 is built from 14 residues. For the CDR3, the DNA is TGTGCCAGCACCATCCCCCCGCCTAGTAGGGAGCAGTACTTC. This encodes CASTIPPPSREQYF.

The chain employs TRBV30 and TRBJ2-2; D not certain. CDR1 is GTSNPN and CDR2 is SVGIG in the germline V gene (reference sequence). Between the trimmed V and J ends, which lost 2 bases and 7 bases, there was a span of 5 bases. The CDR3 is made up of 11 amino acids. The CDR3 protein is CAWSPRGELFF. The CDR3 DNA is TGTGCCTGGAGTCCGCGCGGGGAGCTGTTTTTT.

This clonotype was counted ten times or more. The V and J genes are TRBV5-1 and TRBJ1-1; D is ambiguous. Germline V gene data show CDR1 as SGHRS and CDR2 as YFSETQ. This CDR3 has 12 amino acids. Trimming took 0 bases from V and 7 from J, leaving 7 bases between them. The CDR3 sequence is CASSLVGIEAFF. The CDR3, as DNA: TGCGCCAGCAGCTTGGTAGGGATTGAAGCTTTCTTT.

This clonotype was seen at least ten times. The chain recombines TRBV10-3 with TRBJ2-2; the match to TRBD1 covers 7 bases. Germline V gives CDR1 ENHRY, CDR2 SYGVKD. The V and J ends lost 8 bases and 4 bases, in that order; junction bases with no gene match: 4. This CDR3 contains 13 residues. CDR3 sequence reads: CAIRTGLTGELFF. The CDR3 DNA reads TGTGCCATCCGGACAGGTCTCACCGGGGAGCTGTTTTTT.

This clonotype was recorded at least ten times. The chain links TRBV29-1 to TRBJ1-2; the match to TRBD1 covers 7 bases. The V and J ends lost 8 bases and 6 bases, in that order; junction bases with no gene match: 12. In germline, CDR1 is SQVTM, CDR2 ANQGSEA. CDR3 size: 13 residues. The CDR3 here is CSIPAQGLDGYTF. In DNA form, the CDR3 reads TGCAGCATACCCGCACAGGGGCTTGATGGCTACACCTTC.

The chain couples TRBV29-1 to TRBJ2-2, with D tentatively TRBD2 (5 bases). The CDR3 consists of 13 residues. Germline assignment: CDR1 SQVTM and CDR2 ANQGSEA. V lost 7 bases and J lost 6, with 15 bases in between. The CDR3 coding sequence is TGCAGCGGTGGGAGAATTCCACCCGGGGAGCTGTTTTTT. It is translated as CSGGRIPPGELFF.

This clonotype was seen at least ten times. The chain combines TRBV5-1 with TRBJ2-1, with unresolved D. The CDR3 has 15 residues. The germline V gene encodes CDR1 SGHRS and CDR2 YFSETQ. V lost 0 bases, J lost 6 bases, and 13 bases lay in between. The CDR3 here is CASSLEQLEANEQFF. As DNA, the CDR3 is TGCGCCAGCAGCTTGGAACAGCTCGAGGCCAATGAGCAGTTCTTC.

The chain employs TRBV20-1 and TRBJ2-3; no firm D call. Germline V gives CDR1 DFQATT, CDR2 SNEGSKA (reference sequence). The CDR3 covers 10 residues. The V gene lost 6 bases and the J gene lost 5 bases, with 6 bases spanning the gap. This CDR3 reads CSAHEDTQYF. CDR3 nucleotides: TGCAGTGCCCATGAAGATACGCAGTATTTT.

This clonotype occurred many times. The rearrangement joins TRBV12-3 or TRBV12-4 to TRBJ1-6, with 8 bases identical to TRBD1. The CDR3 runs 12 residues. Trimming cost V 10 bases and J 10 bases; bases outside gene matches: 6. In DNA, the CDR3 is TGTGCCACCGGACCAGGGGGCTCACCCCTCCACTTT. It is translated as CATGPGGSPLHF.

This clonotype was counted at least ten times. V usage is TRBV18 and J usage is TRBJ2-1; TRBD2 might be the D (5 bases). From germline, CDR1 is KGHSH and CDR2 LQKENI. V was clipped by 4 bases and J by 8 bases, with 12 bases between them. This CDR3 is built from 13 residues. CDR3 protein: CASSRAAGDEQFF. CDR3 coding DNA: TGTGCCAGCTCACGTGCTGCCGGGGATGAGCAGTTCTTC.

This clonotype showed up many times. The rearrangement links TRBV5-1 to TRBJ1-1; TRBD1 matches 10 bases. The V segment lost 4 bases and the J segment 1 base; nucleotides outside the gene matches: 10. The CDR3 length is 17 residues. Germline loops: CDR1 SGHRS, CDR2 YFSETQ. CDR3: CASSPYRDRGANTEAFF. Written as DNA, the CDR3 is TGCGCCAGCAGCCCCTACCGGGACAGGGGAGCGAACACTGAAGCTTTCTTT.

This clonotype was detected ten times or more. CDR3: CSVDARNNEQFF. CDR3 sequence (DNA): TGCAGCGTTGACGCCCGGAACAATGAGCAGTTCTTC. The J gene is TRBJ2-1, the V gene TRBV29-1; no firm D call. Trimming removed 3 bases at V and 5 bases at J, with 8 bases between. The CDR3 sequence is 12 residues long. Per the germline V gene, CDR1 is SQVTM and CDR2 is ANQGSEA.

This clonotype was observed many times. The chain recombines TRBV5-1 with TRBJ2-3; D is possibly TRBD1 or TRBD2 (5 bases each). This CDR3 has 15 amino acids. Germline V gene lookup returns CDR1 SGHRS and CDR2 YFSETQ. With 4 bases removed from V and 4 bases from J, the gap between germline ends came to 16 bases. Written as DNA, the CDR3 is TGCGCCAGCAGCCAACCCTCGAGGGGTGCAGATACGCAGTATTTT. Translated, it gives CASSQPSRGADTQYF. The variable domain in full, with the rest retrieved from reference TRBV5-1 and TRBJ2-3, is KAGVTQTPRYLIKTRGQQVTLSCSPISGHRSVSWYQQTPGQGLQFLFEYFSETQRNKGNFPGRFSGRQFSNSRSEMNVSTLELGDSALYLCASSQPSRGADTQYFGPGTRLTVL.

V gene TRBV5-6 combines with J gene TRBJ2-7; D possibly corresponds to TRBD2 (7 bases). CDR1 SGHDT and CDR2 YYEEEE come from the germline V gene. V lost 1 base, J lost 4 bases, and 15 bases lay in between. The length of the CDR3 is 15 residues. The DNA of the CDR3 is TGTGCCAGCAGCTTGTTCCGGGGAGGGGGTTACGAGCAGTACTTC. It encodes CASSLFRGGGYEQYF.

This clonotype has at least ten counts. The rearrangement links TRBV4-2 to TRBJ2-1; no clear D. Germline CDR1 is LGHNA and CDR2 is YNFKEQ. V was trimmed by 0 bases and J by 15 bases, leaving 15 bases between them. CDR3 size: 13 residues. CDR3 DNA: TGTGCCAGCAGCCAAGAAGGGCGAACGGGTCGGTTCTTC. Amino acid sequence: CASSQEGRTGRFF.

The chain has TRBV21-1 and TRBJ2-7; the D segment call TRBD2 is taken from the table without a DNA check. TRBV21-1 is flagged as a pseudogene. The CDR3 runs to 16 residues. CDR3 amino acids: CASSKGGRAPSGEQYF. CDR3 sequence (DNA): TGTGCCAGCAGCAAGGGAGGCAGGGCACCGTCGGGGGAGCAGTACTTC.

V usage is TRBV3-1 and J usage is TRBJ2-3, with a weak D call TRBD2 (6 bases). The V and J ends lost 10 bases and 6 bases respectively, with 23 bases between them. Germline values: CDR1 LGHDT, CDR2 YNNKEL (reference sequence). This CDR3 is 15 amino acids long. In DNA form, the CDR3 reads TGTGCCACCCAGCACTCCGCGGGACGGTGGGATACGCAGTATTTT. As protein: CATQHSAGRWDTQYF.

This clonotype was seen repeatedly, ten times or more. The chain's CDR3 is CASSPTHSNQPQHF. CDR3 in DNA: TGTGCCAGCAGCCCGACGCATAGCAATCAGCCCCAGCATTTT. The chain has TRBV5-8 and TRBJ1-5; D gene ambiguous. This CDR3 contains 14 residues. Germline V gene lookup returns CDR1 SGHTS and CDR2 YDEGEE. V dropped 4 bases and J dropped 0 bases, with 8 bases sitting between them.

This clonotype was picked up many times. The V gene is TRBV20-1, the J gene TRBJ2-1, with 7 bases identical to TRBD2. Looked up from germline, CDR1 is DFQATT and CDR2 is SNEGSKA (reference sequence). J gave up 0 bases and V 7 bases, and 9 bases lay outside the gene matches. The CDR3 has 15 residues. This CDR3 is CSVPSGASSYNEQFF. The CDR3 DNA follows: TGCAGTGTCCCCAGCGGGGCCAGCTCCTACAATGAGCAGTTCTTC.

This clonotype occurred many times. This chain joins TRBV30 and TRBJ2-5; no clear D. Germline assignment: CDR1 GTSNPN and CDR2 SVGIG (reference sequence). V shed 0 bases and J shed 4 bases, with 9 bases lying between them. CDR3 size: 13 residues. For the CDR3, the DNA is TGTGCCTGGAGTGTTAGGTTTTCAGAGACCCAGTACTTC. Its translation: CAWSVRFSETQYF. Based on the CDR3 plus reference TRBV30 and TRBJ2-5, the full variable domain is SQTIHQWPATLVQPVGSPLSLECTVEGTSNPNLYWYRQAAGRGLQLLFYSVGIGQISSEVPQNLSASRPQDRQFILSSKKLLLSDSGFYLCAWSVRFSETQYFGPGTRLLVL.

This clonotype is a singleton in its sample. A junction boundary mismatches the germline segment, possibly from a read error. The CDR3 loop is CATSRWTGPDLNTTYF. CDR3 nucleotides: TGTGCCACCAGCAGATGGACCGGGCCAGACTTAAACACCACATATTTT. The rearrangement links TRBV15 to TRBJ1-3; D gene ambiguous. CDR3 length: 16 residues. Germline values: CDR1 LNHNV, CDR2 YYDKDF (reference sequence).